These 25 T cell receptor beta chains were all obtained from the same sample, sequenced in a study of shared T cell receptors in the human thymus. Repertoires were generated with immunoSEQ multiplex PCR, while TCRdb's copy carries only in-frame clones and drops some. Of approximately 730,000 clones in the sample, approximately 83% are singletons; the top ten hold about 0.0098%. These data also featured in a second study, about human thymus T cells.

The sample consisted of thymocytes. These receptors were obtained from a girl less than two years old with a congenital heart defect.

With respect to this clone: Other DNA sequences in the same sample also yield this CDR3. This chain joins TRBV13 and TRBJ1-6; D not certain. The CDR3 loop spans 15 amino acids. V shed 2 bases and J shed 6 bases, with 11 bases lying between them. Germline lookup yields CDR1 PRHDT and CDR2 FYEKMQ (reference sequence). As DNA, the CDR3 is TGTGCCAGCAGCTTAAGAAGCCGGGTTAATTCACCCCTCCACTTT. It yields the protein CASSLRSRVNSPLHF.

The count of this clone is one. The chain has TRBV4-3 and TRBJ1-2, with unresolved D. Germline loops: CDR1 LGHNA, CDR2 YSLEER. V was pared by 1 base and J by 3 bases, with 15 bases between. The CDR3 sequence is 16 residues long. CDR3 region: CASSQVLTTEDYGYTF. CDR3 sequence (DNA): TGCGCCAGCAGCCAAGTCTTAACGACCGAGGACTATGGCTACACCTTC.

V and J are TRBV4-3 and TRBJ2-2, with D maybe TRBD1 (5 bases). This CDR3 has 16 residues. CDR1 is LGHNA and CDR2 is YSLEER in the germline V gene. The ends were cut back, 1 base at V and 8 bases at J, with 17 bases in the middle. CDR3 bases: TGCGCCAGCAGCCAAGTTGGCAGGGATAGTAGAGGGGAGCTGTTTTTT. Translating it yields CASSQVGRDSRGELFF.

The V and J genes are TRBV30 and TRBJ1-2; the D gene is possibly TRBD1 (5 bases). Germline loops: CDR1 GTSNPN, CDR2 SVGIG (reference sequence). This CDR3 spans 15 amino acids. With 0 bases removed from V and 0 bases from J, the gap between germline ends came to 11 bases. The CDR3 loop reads CAWSVRRTTNYGYTF. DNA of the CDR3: TGTGCCTGGAGTGTAAGACGGACAACTAACTATGGCTACACCTTC.

The CDR3 region has the DNA TGTGCCAGCAGCTTAGCGCTCGGGACTGAAGCTTTCTTT. This codes for CASSLALGTEAFF. The chain recombines TRBV7-2 with TRBJ1-1; D gene unclear. This CDR3 is built from 13 residues. Germline V gives CDR1 SGHTA, CDR2 FQGNSA. V was cut by 0 bases and J by 5 bases, with 7 bases left in between.

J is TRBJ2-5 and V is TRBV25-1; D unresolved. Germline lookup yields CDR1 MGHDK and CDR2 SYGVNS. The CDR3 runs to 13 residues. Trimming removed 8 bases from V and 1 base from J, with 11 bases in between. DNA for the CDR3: TGTGCCAGCTCCCAGGAACCCCAAGAGACCCAGTACTTC. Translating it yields CASSQEPQETQYF.

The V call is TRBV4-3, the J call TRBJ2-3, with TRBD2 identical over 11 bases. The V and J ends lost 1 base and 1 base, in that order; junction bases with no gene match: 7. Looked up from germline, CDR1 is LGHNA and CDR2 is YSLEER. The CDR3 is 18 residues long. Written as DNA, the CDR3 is TGCGCCAGCAGCCAAGTTCTAGCGGGGGGCCATGGCACAGATACGCAGTATTTT. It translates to CASSQVLAGGHGTDTQYF.

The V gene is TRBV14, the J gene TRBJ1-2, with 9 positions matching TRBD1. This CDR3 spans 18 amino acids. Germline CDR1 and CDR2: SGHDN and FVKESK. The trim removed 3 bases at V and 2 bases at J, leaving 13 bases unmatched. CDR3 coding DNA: TGTGCCAGCAGCCAGGCCGGGACAGGGTATTCTAGCAACTATGGCTACACCTTC. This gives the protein CASSQAGTGYSSNYGYTF. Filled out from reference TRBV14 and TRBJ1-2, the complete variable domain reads EAGVTQFPSHSVIEKGQTVTLRCDPISGHDNLYWYRRVMGKEIKFLLHFVKESKQDESGMPNNRFLAERTGGTYSTLKVQPAELEDSGVYFCASSQAGTGYSSNYGYTFGSGTRLTVV.

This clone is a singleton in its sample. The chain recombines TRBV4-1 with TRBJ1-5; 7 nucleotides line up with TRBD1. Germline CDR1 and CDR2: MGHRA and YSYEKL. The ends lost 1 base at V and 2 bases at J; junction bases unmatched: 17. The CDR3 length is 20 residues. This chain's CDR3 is CASSQGRSGRGLGGNQPQHF. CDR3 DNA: TGCGCCAGCAGCCAAGGTCGATCGGGCAGGGGGTTAGGTGGCAATCAGCCCCAGCATTTT.

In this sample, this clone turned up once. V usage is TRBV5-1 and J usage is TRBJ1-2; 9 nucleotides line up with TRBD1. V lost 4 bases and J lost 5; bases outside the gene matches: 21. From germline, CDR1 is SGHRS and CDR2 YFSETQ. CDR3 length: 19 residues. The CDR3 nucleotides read TGCGCCAGCAGCCCCCAGGTCTCCGGGACAGGGAGCTTCAGGTATGGCTACACCTTC. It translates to CASSPQVSGTGSFRYGYTF. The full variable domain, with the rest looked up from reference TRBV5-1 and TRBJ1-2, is KAGVTQTPRYLIKTRGQQVTLSCSPISGHRSVSWYQQTPGQGLQFLFEYFSETQRNKGNFPGRFSGRQFSNSRSEMNVSTLELGDSALYLCASSPQVSGTGSFRYGYTFGSGTRLTVV.

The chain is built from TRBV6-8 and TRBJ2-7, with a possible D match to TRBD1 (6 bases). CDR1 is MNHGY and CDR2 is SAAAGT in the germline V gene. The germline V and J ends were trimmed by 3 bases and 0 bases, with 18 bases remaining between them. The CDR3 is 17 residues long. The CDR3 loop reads CASSYRTAAVSSYEQYF. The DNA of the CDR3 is TGTGCCAGCAGTTATCGGACAGCTGCTGTGAGCTCCTACGAGCAGTACTTC.

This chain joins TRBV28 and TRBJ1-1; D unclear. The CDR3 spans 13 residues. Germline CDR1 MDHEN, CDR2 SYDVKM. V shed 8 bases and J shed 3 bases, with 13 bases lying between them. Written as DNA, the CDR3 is TGTGCCAGCGTCAAGGACTTACACACTGAAGCTTTCTTT. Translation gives CASVKDLHTEAFF.

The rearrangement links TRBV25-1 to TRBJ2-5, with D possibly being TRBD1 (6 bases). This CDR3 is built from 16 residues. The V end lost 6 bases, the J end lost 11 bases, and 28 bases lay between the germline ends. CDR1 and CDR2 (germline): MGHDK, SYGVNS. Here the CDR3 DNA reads TGTGCCAGCAGCGAGGCCCCAAGGGGGTCCTATGGGAAGCAGTACTTC. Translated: CASSEAPRGSYGKQYF.

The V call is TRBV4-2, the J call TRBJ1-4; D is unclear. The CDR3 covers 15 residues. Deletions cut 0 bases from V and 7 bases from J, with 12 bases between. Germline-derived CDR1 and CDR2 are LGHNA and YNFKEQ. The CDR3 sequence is CASSQEGVGSEKLFF. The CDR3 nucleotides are TGTGCCAGCAGCCAAGAGGGAGTAGGAAGTGAAAAACTGTTTTTT.

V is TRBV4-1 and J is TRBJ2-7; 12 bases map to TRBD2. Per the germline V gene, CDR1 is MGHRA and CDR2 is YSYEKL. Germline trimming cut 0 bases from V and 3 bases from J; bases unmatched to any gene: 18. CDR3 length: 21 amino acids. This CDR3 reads CASSQDLEGPRLAGEIYEQYF. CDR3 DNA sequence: TGCGCCAGCAGCCAAGATCTAGAGGGACCGCGACTAGCGGGGGAAATCTACGAGCAGTACTTC.

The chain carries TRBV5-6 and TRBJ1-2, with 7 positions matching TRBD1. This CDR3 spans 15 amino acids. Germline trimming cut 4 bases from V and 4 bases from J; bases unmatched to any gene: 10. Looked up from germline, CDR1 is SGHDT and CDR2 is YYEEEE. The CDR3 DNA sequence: TGTGCCAGCAGCGCACCGGGACAGCAAGGCTATGGCTACACCTTC. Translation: CASSAPGQQGYGYTF.

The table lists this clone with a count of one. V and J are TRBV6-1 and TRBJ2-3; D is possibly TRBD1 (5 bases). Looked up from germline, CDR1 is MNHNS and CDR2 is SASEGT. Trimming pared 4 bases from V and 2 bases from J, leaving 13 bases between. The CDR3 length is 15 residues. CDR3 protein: CASSGQQTTTDTQYF. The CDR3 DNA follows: TGTGCCAGCAGTGGACAGCAAACTACCACAGATACGCAGTATTTT.

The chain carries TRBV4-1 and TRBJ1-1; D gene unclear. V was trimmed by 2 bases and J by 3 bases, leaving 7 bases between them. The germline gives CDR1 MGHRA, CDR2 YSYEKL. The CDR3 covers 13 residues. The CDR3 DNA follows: TGCGCCAGCAGCCAACCTACTCACACTGAAGCTTTCTTT. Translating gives CASSQPTHTEAFF.

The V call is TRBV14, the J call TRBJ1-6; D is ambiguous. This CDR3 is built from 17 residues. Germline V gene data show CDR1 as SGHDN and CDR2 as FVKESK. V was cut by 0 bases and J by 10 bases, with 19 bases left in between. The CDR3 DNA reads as TGTGCCAGCAGCCAAGAGTTCGGGTACGGGATAGACTCACCCCTCCACTTT. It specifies CASSQEFGYGIDSPLHF.

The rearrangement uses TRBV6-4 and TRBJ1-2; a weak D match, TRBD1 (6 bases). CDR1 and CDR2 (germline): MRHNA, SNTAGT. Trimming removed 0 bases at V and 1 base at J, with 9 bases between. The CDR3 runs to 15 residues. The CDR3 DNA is TGTGCCAGCAGTGACTCACAGGGAAGTAACTATGGCTACACCTTC. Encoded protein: CASSDSQGSNYGYTF.

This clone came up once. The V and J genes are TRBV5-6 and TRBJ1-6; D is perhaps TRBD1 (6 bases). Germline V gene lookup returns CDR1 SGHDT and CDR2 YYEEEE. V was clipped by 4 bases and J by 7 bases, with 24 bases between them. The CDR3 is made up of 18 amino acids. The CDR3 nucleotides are TGTGCCAGCAGCGAAACTTTGGGCAGGGGAAAGGCCAATTCACCCCTCCACTTT. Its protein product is CASSETLGRGKANSPLHF. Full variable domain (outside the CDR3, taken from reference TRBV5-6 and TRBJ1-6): DAGVTQSPTHLIKTRGQQVTLRCSPKSGHDTVSWYQQALGQGPQFIFQYYEEEERQRGNFPDRFSGHQFPNYSSELNVNALLLGDSALYLCASSETLGRGKANSPLHFGNGTRLTVT.

The CDR3: CASSLSSGGETQYF. CDR3 DNA: TGTGCCAGCAGCTTATCTAGCGGGGGGGAGACCCAGTACTTC. The chain is built from TRBV7-2 and TRBJ2-5, with 11 nucleotides matching TRBD2. J gave up 5 bases and V 2 bases, and 1 base lay outside the gene matches. From germline, CDR1 is SGHTA and CDR2 FQGNSA. The CDR3 sequence is 14 residues long.

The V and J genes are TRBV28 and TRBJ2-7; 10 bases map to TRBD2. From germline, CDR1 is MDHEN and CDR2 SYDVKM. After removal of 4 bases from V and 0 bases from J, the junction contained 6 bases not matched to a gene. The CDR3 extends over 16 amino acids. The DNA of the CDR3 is TGTGCCAGCAGTTACGTAGCGGGGGGTAGCTCCTACGAGCAGTACTTC. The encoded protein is CASSYVAGGSSYEQYF.

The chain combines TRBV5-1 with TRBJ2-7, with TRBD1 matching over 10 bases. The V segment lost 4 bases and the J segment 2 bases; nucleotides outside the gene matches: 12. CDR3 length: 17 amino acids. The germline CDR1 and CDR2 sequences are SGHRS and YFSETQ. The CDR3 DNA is TGCGCCAGCAGCCCCGTTCTCCGGGACAGGGGACCCTACGAGCAGTACTTC. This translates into CASSPVLRDRGPYEQYF.

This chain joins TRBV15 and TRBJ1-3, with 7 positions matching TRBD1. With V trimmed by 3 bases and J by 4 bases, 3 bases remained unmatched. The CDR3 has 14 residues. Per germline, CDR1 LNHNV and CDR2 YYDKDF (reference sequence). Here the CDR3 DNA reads TGTGCCACCAGCAGTTGGACAGGAGGAAACACCATATATTTT. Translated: CATSSWTGGNTIYF.